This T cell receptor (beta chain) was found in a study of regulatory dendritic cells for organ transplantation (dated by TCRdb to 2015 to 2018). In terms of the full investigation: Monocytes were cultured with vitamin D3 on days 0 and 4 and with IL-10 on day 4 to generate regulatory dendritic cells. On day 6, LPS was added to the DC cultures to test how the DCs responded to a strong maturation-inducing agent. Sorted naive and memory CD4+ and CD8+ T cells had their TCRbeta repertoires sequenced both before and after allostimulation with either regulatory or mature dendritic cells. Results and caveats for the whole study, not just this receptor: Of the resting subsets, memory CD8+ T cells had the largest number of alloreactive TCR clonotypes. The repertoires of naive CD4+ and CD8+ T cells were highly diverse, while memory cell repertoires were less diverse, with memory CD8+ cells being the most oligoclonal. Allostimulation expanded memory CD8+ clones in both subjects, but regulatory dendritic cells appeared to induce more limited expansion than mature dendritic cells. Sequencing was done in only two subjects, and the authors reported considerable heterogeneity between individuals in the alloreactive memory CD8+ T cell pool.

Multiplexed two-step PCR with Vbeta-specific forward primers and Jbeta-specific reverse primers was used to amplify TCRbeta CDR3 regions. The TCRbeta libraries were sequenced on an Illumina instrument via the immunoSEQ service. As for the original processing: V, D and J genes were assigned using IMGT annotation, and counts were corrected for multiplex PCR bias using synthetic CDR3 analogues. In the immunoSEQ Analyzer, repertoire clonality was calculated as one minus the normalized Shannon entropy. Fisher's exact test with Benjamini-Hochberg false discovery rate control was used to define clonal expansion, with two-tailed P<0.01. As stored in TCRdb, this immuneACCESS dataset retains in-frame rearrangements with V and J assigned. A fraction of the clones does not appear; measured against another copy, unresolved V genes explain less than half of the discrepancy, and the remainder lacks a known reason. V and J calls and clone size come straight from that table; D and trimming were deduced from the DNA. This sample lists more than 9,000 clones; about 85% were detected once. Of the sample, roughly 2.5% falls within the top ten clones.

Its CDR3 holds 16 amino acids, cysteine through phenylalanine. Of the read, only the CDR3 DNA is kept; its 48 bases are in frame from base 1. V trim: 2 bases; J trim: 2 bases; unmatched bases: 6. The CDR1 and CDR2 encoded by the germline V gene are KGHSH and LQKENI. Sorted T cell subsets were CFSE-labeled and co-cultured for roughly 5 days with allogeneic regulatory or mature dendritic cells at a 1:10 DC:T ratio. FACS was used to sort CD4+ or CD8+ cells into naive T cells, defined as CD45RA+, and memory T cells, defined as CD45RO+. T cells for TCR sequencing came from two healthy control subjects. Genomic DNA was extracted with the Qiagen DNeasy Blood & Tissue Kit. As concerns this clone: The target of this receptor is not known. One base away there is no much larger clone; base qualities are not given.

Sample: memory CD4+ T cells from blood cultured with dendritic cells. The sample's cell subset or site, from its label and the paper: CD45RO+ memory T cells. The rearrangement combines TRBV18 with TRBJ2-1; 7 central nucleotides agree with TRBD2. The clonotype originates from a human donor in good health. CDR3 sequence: CASSPMTSRPYNEQFF. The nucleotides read TGTGCCAGCTCACCAATGACTAGCAGGCCCTACAATGAGCAGTTCTTC.